A single sample gave rise to the 26 T cell receptor beta chains below, sequenced in a study of blood T cell repertoires in COVID-19. Only in-frame clones appear in the TCRdb table, and some are missing; sequencing was by immunoSEQ multiplex PCR. Of fewer than 400,000 clones in the sample, around 90% are singletons; the top ten hold less than 3.5%. Sequencing was carried out using peripheral blood. These TCRs come from a woman in her 30s with COVID-19, enrolled during active disease.

The V call is TRBV5-1, the J call TRBJ1-2; D not certain. The CDR3 length is 14 residues. Between the trimmed V and J ends, which lost 0 bases and 4 bases, there was a span of 10 bases. CDR1 is SGHRS and CDR2 is YFSETQ in the germline V gene. The CDR3 bases are TGCGCCAGCAGCTTGGACGGCAGAGGCTATGGCTACACCTTC. It yields the protein CASSLDGRGYGYTF.

The chain is built from TRBV7-9 and TRBJ2-3; TRBD1 aligns across 7 bases. Germline V gives CDR1 SEHNR, CDR2 FQNEAQ (reference sequence). Trimming removed 4 bases from V and 10 bases from J; junction bases left unmatched: 5. The CDR3 totals 12 residues. For the CDR3, the DNA is TGTGCCAGCAGCTCACAGGGGCGTGCGCAGTATTTT. Residues: CASSSQGRAQYF.

The chain uses TRBV27 and TRBJ2-3; D is possibly TRBD1 (6 bases). CDR3 length: 16 amino acids. Germline CDR1 reads MNHEY; CDR2 reads SMNVEV (reference sequence). V was trimmed by 4 bases and J by 2 bases, leaving 16 bases between them. The CDR3 DNA follows: TGTGCCAGCAGTTCCCTCACAGGGCGGCTCACAGATACGCAGTATTTT. Protein product: CASSSLTGRLTDTQYF.

For this clone: The junction shows a germline mismatch at one end, possibly a read error. V usage is TRBV7-4 and J usage is TRBJ1-3, with D tentatively TRBD1 (6 bases). The germline V gene has CDR1 SGHVT and CDR2 SQSDAQ. The CDR3 has 17 amino acids. The CDR3 DNA sequence: TGTGCCAGCAGGAGACCGGGGGGCGAACTTATTGGAGACACCATATATTTT. As protein: CASRRPGGELIGDTIYF.

This clone has more than one count but fewer than ten. Other DNA sequences of this sample code for an identical CDR3. This chain connects TRBV5-1 to TRBJ2-7, with D maybe TRBD2 (6 bases). Germline CDR1 and CDR2: SGHRS and YFSETQ. CDR3 size: 15 residues. V lost 2 bases and J lost 2, with 14 bases in between. The CDR3: CASSLTGTGPYEQYF. In DNA, the CDR3 is TGCGCCAGCAGCTTAACCGGGACTGGCCCCTACGAGCAGTACTTC.

The chain joins TRBV21-1 to TRBJ2-1; the D call in the table, TRBD2, was not verified against the DNA. TRBV21-1 is a documented pseudogene. There are 19 residues in the CDR3. CDR3: CASSKKWLAGGPSYNEQFF. The CDR3, as DNA: TGTGCCAGCAGCAAAAAGTGGCTAGCGGGAGGGCCTTCCTACAATGAGCAGTTCTTC.

The chain is built from TRBV3-1 (or the pseudogene TRBV3-2) and TRBJ2-2, with 10 bases fitting TRBD2. V shed 5 bases and J 6 bases; nucleotides not matched to a gene: 9. The CDR3 sequence is 16 residues long. Germline V lookup: CDR1 LGHDT, CDR2 YNNKEL (reference sequence). CDR3 loop: CASSFPLAGVPGELFF. CDR3 coding DNA: TGTGCCAGCAGCTTTCCCCTAGCGGGAGTCCCCGGGGAGCTGTTTTTT.

This rearrangement joins TRBV6-1 to TRBJ1-4; perhaps TRBD1 as D (5 bases). Germline CDR1 MNHNS, CDR2 SASEGT. V was cut by 1 base and J by 6 bases, with 12 bases left in between. CDR3 length equals 15 residues. As DNA, the CDR3 is TGTGCCAGCAGTGAAGGGGCAGGGAGGTATGAAAAACTGTTTTTT. This sequence encodes CASSEGAGRYEKLFF.

The rearrangement links TRBV4-1 to TRBJ2-1; unclear D gene. The germline V and J ends were trimmed by 4 bases and 0 bases, with 10 bases remaining between them. The CDR3 is made up of 15 amino acids. CDR1 and CDR2 from the germline V gene are MGHRA and YSYEKL. The CDR3 here is CASSLTSSSYNEQFF. CDR3 bases: TGCGCCAGCAGCCTTACGAGTAGCTCCTACAATGAGCAGTTCTTC.

This clone appeared a few times. This rearrangement joins TRBV7-9 to TRBJ2-3, with D unresolved. The CDR3 covers 12 residues. Germline V gene sequence: CDR1 SEHNR, CDR2 FQNEAQ (reference sequence). Trimming shortened V by 2 bases and J by 4 bases, and 4 bases separated the two germline ends. The CDR3 is CASSLIADTQYF. The CDR3 DNA is TGTGCCAGCAGCTTAATCGCAGATACGCAGTATTTT.

This chain links TRBV29-1 with TRBJ2-7; the match to TRBD2 covers 11 bases. Per the germline V gene, CDR1 is SQVTM and CDR2 is ANQGSEA. The junction had 8 bases not matched to a gene; V was cut back by 3 bases and J by 1 base. The CDR3 runs 16 residues. CDR3 bases: TGCAGCGTTGAGCTACTAGCGGGAGTCGGTTCCTACGAGCAGTACTTC. It translates to CSVELLAGVGSYEQYF.

The V and J genes are TRBV27 and TRBJ2-7; 10 bases agree with TRBD2. Germline CDR1 reads MNHEY; CDR2 reads SMNVEV (reference sequence). The CDR3 is 17 amino acids. V was pared by 2 bases and J by 3 bases, with 10 bases of the junction left unmatched. The CDR3 DNA is TGTGCCAGCAGTTTAAGGCCCCCACTAGCGGGGCGCTACGAGCAGTACTTC. Translating it yields CASSLRPPLAGRYEQYF.

This rearrangement joins TRBV7-2 to TRBJ2-3; 9 bases are a match to TRBD2. In germline, CDR1 is SGHTA, CDR2 FQGNSA. The CDR3 is 16 residues long. Germline trimming cut 3 bases from V and 4 bases from J; bases unmatched to any gene: 8. The DNA of the CDR3 is TGTGCCAGCAGCTTTAGACCGGGACTAGCCCCAGATACGCAGTATTTT. The encoded protein is CASSFRPGLAPDTQYF.

The chain is built from TRBV19 and TRBJ1-6, with D perhaps TRBD1 (6 bases). CDR3 length equals 19 residues. Trimming stripped 4 bases from V and 0 bases from J, with 19 bases between. CDR1 is LNHDA, CDR2 SQIVND, per germline (reference sequence). The CDR3 here is CASSRGTGTSSSYNSPLHF. The CDR3 coding sequence is TGTGCCAGTAGTAGAGGTACCGGGACATCGAGCTCCTATAATTCACCCCTCCACTTT. Based on the CDR3 plus reference TRBV19 and TRBJ1-6, the full variable domain is DGGITQSPKYLFRKEGQNVTLSCEQNLNHDAMYWYRQDPGQGLRLIYYSQIVNDFQKGDIAEGYSVSREKKESFPLTVTSAQKNPTAFYLCASSRGTGTSSSYNSPLHFGNGTRLTVT.

The V and J genes are TRBV5-1 and TRBJ1-1; 7 bases are shared with TRBD1. Germline V lookup: CDR1 SGHRS, CDR2 YFSETQ. This CDR3 spans 15 amino acids. Trimming removed 2 bases from V and 2 bases from J; junction bases left unmatched: 6. The CDR3 coding sequence is TGCGCCAGCAGCTTAAGGACAGGCGACAACACTGAAGCTTTCTTT. It specifies CASSLRTGDNTEAFF.

V and J are TRBV29-1 and TRBJ2-2, with TRBD1 identical over 8 bases. Germline loops: CDR1 SQVTM, CDR2 ANQGSEA. The V and J ends lost 7 bases and 4 bases, in that order; junction bases with no gene match: 8. There are 14 residues in the CDR3. In DNA, the CDR3 is TGCAGCGCTTCAAGAACAGGGGGCACCGGGGAGCTGTTTTTT. Translating gives CSASRTGGTGELFF.

This clone was counted a single time. This chain joins TRBV7-9 and TRBJ2-7; 13 nucleotides agree with TRBD2. The length of the CDR3 is 17 residues. J gave up 0 bases and V 4 bases, and 6 bases lay outside the gene matches. Germline V lookup: CDR1 SEHNR, CDR2 FQNEAQ (reference sequence). The CDR3 DNA reads as TGTGCCAGCAGCTCGGGACTAGCGGGACCCGTCTCCTACGAGCAGTACTTC. Translating gives CASSSGLAGPVSYEQYF.

CDR3 sequence reads: CASSPPYGEQFF. As DNA, the CDR3 is TGTGCCAGCAGCCCCCCATATGGCGAGCAGTTCTTC. This chain connects TRBV28 to TRBJ2-1, with unresolved D. Germline CDR1 reads MDHEN; CDR2 reads SYDVKM. The CDR3 runs 12 residues. V was trimmed by 6 bases and J by 10 bases, leaving 13 bases between them. The complete variable domain, with remaining parts taken from reference TRBV28 and TRBJ2-1, reads DVKVTQSSRYLVKRTGEKVFLECVQDMDHENMFWYRQDPGLGLRLIYFSYDVKMKEKGDIPEGYSVSREKKERFSLILESASTNQTSMYLCASSPPYGEQFFGPGTRLTVL.

The chain has TRBV27 and TRBJ2-3, with TRBD2 matching 8 bases. Germline values: CDR1 MNHEY, CDR2 SMNVEV (reference sequence). J was trimmed by 6 bases and V by 6 bases; bases with no gene match: 8. This CDR3 has 14 residues. CDR3 amino acids: CASSLTSGWDTQYF. For the CDR3, the DNA is TGTGCCAGCAGCCTTACTAGCGGATGGGATACGCAGTATTTT.

This clone appeared a single time. The rearrangement joins TRBV7-9 to TRBJ1-2, with TRBD1 matching over 7 bases. In germline, CDR1 is SEHNR, CDR2 FQNEAQ (reference sequence). This CDR3 contains 12 residues. V dropped 3 bases and J dropped 8; count of bases not matched to a gene: 3. Here the CDR3 DNA reads TGTGCCAGCAGCTTTGCACAGGGGGGCTACACCTTC. It translates to CASSFAQGGYTF. The whole variable domain, filled in from reference TRBV7-9 and TRBJ1-2, reads DTGVSQNPRHKITKRGQNVTFRCDPISEHNRLYWYRQTLGQGPEFLTYFQNEAQLEKSRLLSDRFSAERPKGSFSTLEIQRTEQGDSAMYLCASSFAQGGYTFGSGTRLTVV.

The chain carries TRBV30 and TRBJ2-7; 12 positions agree with TRBD2. The CDR3 sequence is 19 residues long. The germline V gene has CDR1 GTSNPN and CDR2 SVGIG (reference sequence). V trimming: 6 bases; J trimming: 7 bases; junction bases outside the gene matches: 25. CDR3: CACSELGGLAGGTSLEQYF. In DNA form, the CDR3 reads TGTGCCTGTAGCGAACTGGGTGGGCTAGCGGGAGGGACTTCCTTGGAGCAGTACTTC.

The chain employs TRBV10-3 and TRBJ1-1; D possibly corresponds to TRBD1 (6 bases). There are 15 residues in the CDR3. CDR1 and CDR2 (germline): ENHRY, SYGVKD. Trimming stripped 8 bases from V and 1 base from J, with 17 bases between. The CDR3 loop is CAIGGASRGNTEAFF. DNA of the CDR3: TGTGCCATCGGTGGGGCGAGCAGGGGGAACACTGAAGCTTTCTTT.

This clone was counted a few times. In DNA form, the CDR3 reads TGTGCCACCAGTGATGCCGGGACTAGCGGGATCTACGAGCAGTACTTC. It yields the protein CATSDAGTSGIYEQYF. The V and J genes are TRBV24-1 and TRBJ2-7; 13 positions match TRBD2. In germline, CDR1 is KGHDR, CDR2 SFDVKD. V shed 3 bases and J 3 bases; nucleotides not matched to a gene: 4. There are 16 residues in the CDR3.

V usage is TRBV4-2 and J usage is TRBJ2-3; possibly TRBD2 for D (5 bases). Germline CDR1 LGHNA, CDR2 YNFKEQ. CDR3 length equals 13 residues. Trimming pared 1 base from V and 8 bases from J, leaving 10 bases between. This CDR3 is CASSQGPGGTQYF. The CDR3 DNA sequence: TGTGCCAGCAGCCAAGGCCCCGGAGGTACGCAGTATTTT.

The chain has TRBV27 and TRBJ2-5; D possibly corresponds to TRBD2 (6 bases). CDR1 MNHEY and CDR2 SMNVEV come from the germline V gene (reference sequence). This CDR3 contains 14 residues. The germline V and J ends were trimmed by 6 bases and 0 bases, with 11 bases remaining between them. The CDR3 protein is CASSPGGYQETQYF. In DNA, the CDR3 is TGTGCCAGCAGCCCTGGGGGGTACCAAGAGACCCAGTACTTC.

The chain employs TRBV3-1 (or the pseudogene TRBV3-2) and TRBJ2-5; 11 bases are a match to TRBD2. The germline V gene has CDR1 LGHDT and CDR2 YNNKEL (reference sequence). V shed 6 bases, J shed 4 bases, and the junction held 4 bases outside the gene matches. The CDR3 is made up of 14 amino acids. In DNA form, the CDR3 reads TGTGCCAGCAGTCTTACTAGCGGGAGAGAGACCCAGTACTTC. This translates into CASSLTSGRETQYF.